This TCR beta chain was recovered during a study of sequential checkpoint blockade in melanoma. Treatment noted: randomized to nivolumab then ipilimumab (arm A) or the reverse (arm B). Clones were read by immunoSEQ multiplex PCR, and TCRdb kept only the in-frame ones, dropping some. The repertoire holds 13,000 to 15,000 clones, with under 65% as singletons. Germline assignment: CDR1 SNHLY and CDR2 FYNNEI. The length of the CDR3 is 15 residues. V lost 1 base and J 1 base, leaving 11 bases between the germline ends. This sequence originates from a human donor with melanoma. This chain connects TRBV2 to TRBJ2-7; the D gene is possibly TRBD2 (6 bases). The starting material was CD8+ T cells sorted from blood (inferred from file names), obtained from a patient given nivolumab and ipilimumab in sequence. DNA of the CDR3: TGTGCCAGCAGTGAAGTGGGGACTCATTCCTACGAGCAGTACTTC. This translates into CASSEVGTHSYEQYF.